The sequence of this T cell receptor (beta chain) was determined in a study of blood T cell repertoires in COVID-19. Overall study: Donors in the United States, Italy and Spain gave samples during acute or convalescent COVID-19. The analysed material was cDNA or gDNA that came from T cells, B-cell-depleted T cells, or PBMCs.

Generated by immunoSEQ multiplex PCR, the TCRdb table keeps only in-frame clones and is missing some. The top ten clones hold about 3.7% of a sample with about 220,000 clones, 82% of them seen once. This clone was found a few times. CDR1 is LGHNA and CDR2 is YNFKEQ in the germline V gene. V lost 0 bases, J lost 10 bases, and 16 bases lay in between. The CDR3 spans 16 residues. The V gene is TRBV4-2, the J gene TRBJ1-6, with D maybe TRBD1 (5 bases). Sequenced material: PBMCs or T cells enriched from blood (not recorded which). The origin of this receptor is a woman between 55 and 75 years old who had recovered from COVID-19. The DNA of the CDR3 is TGTGCCAGCAGCCAAGATTCGGCCAGGGTGGGCTCACCCCTCCACTTT. Its translation: CASSQDSARVGSPLHF.